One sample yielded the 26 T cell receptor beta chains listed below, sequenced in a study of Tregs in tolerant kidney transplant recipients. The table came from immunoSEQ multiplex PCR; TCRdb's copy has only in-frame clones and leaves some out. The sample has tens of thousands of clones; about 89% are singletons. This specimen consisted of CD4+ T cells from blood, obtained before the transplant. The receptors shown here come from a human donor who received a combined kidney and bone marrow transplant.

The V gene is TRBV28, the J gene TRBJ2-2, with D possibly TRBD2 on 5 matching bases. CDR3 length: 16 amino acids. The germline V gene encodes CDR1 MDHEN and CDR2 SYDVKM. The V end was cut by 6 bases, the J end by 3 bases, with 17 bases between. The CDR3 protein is CASSPLDFSHTGELFF. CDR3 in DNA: TGTGCCAGCAGCCCACTAGATTTTTCCCACACCGGGGAGCTGTTTTTT.

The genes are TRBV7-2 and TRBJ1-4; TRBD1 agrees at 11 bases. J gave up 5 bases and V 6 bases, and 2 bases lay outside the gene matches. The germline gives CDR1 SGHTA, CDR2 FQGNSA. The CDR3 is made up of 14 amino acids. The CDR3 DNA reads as TGTGCCAGCAGTGGACAGGGGGCAAATGAAAAACTGTTTTTT. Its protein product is CASSGQGANEKLFF.

Here the CDR3 reads CASSLEGADTGELFF. In DNA form, the CDR3 reads TGCGCCAGCAGCTTAGAGGGCGCCGACACCGGGGAGCTGTTTTTT. The chain has TRBV5-1 and TRBJ2-2; D might be TRBD2 (5 bases). This CDR3 contains 15 residues. The germline V gene encodes CDR1 SGHRS and CDR2 YFSETQ. V gave up 2 bases and J gave up 3 bases, with 11 bases separating them. Supplemented by reference TRBV5-1 and TRBJ2-2, the full variable domain reads KAGVTQTPRYLIKTRGQQVTLSCSPISGHRSVSWYQQTPGQGLQFLFEYFSETQRNKGNFPGRFSGRQFSNSRSEMNVSTLELGDSALYLCASSLEGADTGELFFGEGSRLTVL.

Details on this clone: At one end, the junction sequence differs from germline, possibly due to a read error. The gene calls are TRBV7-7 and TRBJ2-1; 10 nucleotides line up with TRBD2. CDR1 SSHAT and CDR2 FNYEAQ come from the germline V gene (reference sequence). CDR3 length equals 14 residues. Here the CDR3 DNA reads TGTGCTAGCAGCTCGACTAGCGGGCCAAATGAGCAGTTCTTC. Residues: CASSSTSGPNEQFF.

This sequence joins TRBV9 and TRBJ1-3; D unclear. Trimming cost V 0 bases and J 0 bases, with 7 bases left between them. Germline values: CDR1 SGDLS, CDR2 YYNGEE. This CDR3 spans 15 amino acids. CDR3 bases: TGTGCCAGCAGCGTAGACGGTCTCTCTGGAAACACCATATATTTT. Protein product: CASSVDGLSGNTIYF. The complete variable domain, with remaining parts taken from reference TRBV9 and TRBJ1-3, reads DSGVTQTPKHLITATGQRVTLRCSPRSGDLSVYWYQQSLDQGLQFLIQYYNGEERAKGNILERFSAQQFPDLHSELNLSSLELGDSALYFCASSVDGLSGNTIYFGEGSWLTVV.

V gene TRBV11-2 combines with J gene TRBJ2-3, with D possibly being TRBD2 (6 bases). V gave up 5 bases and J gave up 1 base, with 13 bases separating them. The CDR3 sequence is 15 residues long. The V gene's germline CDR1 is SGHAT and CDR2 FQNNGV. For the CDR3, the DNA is TGTGCCAGCAGCCTTGGTATAGCGGGCACAGATACGCAGTATTTT. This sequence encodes CASSLGIAGTDTQYF.

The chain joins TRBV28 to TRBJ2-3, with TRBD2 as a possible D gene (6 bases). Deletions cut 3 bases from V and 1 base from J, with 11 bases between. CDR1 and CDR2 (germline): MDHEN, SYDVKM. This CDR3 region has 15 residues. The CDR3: CASSLGRDGTDTQYF. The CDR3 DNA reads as TGTGCCAGCAGTTTGGGGCGGGATGGCACAGATACGCAGTATTTT.

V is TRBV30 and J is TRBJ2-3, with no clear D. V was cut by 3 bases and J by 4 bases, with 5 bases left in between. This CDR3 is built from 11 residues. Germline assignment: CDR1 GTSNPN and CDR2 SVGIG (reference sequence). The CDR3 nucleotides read TGTGCCTGGAGGGCTGCAGATACGCAGTATTTT. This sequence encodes CAWRAADTQYF.

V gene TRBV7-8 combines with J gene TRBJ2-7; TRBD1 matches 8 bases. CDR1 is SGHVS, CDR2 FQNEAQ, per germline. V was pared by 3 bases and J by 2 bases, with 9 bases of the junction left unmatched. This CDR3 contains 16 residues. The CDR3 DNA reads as TGTGCCAGCAGCTTCCAATACCCGGGACAGGCCTACGAGCAGTACTTC. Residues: CASSFQYPGQAYEQYF. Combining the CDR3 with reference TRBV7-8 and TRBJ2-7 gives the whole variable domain GAGVSQSPRYKVAKRGQDVALRCDPISGHVSLFWYQQALGQGPEFLTYFQNEAQLDKSGLPSDRFFAERPEGSVSTLKIQRTQQEDSAVYLCASSFQYPGQAYEQYFGPGTRLTVT.

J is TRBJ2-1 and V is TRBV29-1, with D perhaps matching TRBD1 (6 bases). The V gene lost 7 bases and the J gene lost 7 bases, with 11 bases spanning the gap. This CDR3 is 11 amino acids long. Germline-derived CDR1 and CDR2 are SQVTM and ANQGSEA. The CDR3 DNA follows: TGCAGCGCTGGACAGACTAATGAGCAGTTCTTC. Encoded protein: CSAGQTNEQFF.

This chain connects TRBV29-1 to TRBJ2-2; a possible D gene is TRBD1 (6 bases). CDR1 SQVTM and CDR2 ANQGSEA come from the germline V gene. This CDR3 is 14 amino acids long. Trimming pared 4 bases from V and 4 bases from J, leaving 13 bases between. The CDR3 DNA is TGCAGCGTTGCATCAGGGGACCCCACCGGGGAGCTGTTTTTT. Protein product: CSVASGDPTGELFF.

The CDR3 sequence: CASSLSYQETQYF. The CDR3 nucleotides are TGTGCCAGCAGCTTGTCGTACCAAGAGACCCAGTACTTC. The rearrangement links TRBV7-3 to TRBJ2-5; D gene uncertain. The germline V and J ends were trimmed by 3 bases and 0 bases, with 5 bases remaining between them. The CDR3 length is 13 residues. Germline CDR1 SGHTA, CDR2 FQGTGA.

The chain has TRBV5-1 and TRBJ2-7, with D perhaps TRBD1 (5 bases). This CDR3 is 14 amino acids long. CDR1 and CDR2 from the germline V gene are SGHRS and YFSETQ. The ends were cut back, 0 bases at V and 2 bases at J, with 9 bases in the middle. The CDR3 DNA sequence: TGCGCCAGCAGCTTGGGACAGTACACCTACGAGCAGTACTTC. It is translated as CASSLGQYTYEQYF.

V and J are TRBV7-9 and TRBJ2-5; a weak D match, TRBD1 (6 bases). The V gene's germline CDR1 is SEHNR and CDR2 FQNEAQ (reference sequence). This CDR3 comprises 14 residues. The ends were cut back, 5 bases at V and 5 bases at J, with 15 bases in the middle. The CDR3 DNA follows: TGTGCCAGCAGCCTACAGGGTGTCGGGGAGACCCAGTACTTC. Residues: CASSLQGVGETQYF.

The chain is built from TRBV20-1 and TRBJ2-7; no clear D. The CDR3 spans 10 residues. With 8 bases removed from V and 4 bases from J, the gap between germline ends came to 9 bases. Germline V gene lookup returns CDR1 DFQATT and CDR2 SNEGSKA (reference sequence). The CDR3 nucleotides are TGCAGTCTCGATAGTTACGAGCAGTACTTC. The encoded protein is CSLDSYEQYF.

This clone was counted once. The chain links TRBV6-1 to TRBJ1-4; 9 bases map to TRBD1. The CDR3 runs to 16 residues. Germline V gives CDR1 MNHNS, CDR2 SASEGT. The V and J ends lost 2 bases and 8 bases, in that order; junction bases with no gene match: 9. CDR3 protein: CASSENYGTGYEKLFF. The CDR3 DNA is TGTGCCAGCAGTGAAAATTACGGGACAGGGTACGAAAAACTGTTTTTT.

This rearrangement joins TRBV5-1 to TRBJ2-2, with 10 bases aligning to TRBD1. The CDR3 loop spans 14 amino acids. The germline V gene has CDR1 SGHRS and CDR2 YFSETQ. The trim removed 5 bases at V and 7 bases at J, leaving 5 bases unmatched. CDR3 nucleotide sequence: TGCGCCAGCAGTCCGGGACAGGGGAACGGGGAGCTGTTTTTT. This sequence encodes CASSPGQGNGELFF.

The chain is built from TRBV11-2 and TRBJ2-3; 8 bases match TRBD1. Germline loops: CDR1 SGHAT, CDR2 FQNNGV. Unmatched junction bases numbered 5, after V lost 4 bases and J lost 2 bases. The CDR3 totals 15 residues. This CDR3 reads CASSSQGVNTDTQYF. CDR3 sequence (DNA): TGTGCCAGCAGCTCACAGGGGGTTAACACAGATACGCAGTATTTT.

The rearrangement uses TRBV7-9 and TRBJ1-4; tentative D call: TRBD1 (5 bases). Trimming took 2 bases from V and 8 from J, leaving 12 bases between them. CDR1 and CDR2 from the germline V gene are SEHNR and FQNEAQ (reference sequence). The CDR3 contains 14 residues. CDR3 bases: TGTGCCAGCAGCTTAATAGGGGTCGGGGAAAAACTGTTTTTT. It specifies CASSLIGVGEKLFF.

CDR3 loop: CATSRDSQAGELFF. The CDR3 bases are TGTGCCACCAGCAGAGATAGTCAGGCCGGGGAGCTGTTTTTT. The J gene is TRBJ2-2, the V gene TRBV15; D remains unclear. In germline, CDR1 is LNHNV, CDR2 YYDKDF (reference sequence). The CDR3 is 14 residues long. V shed 0 bases and J shed 6 bases, with 8 bases lying between them.

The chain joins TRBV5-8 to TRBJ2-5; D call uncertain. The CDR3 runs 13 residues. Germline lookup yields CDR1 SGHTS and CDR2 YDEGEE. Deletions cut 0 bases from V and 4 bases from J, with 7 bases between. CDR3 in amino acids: CASSLGEAETQYF. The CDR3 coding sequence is TGTGCCAGCAGCTTGGGTGAGGCAGAGACCCAGTACTTC.

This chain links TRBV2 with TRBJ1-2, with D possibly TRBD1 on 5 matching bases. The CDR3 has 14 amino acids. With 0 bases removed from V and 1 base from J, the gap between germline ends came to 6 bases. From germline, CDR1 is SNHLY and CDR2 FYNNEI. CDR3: CASSEAQGNYGYTF. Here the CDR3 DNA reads TGTGCCAGCAGTGAAGCGCAGGGTAACTATGGCTACACCTTC.

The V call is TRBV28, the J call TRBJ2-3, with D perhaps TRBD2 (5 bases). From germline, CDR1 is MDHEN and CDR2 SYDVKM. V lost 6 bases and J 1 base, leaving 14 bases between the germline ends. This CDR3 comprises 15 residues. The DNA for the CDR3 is TGTGCCAGCAGCACCCCGGGGTCTCGCACAGATACGCAGTATTTT. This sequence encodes CASSTPGSRTDTQYF.

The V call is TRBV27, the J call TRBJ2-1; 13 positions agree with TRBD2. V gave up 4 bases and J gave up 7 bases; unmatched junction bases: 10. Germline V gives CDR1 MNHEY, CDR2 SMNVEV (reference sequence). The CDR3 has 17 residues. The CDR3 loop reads CASSSYTSGRALNEQFF. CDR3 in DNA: TGTGCCAGCAGTTCATACACTAGCGGGAGGGCCCTTAATGAGCAGTTCTTC.

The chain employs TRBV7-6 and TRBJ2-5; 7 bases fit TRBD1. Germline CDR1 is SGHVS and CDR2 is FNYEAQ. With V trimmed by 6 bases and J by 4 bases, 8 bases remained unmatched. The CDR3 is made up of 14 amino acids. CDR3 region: CASSFGNRGETQYF. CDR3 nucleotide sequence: TGTGCCAGCAGTTTTGGTAACAGGGGAGAGACCCAGTACTTC.

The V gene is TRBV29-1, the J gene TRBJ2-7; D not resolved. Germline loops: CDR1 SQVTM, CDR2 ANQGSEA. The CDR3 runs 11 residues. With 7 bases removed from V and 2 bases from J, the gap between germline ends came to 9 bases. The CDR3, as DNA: TGCAGCGCCAGAGGAACCTACGAGCAGTACTTC. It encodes CSARGTYEQYF.